This is a list of T cell receptor beta chains from one sample in a study of technical replicates of blood from several donors. Profiling relied on immunoSEQ multiplex PCR, and the TCRdb table lists in-frame clones only, not all of them. The table lists 60,000 to 65,000 clones, about 91% of them singletons. Sequencing input: PBMCs. All receptors derive from a human donor in good health. Some clones in this sample may be carry-over from other donors' samples. CDR3s leave out the opening cysteine and the closing phenylalanine or tryptophan. Each record gives: V gene, clone size, J gene, CDR3 protein. Size is stated for part of the rows, as once, few or many counts, or as a class when the clone is expanded.

>TRBV4-1|.|TRBJ1-2
ASSQESGNGYT
>TRBV25-1|.|TRBJ1-2
ASSERGQTANYGYT
>TRBV7-3|.|TRBJ1-6
ASSLSRGDSPLH
>TRBV2|once|TRBJ2-7
ASSSLGQGVYEQY
>TRBV14|.|TRBJ2-1
ASSQGVRDEQF
>TRBV5-1|.|TRBJ2-7
ASSAYQGAYEQY
>TRBV5-1|.|TRBJ2-7
ASSLGVLASEQY
>TRBV4-2|.|TRBJ1-6
ASSQPLGQSNSPLH
>TRBV11-2|.|TRBJ2-1
ASSLSGSSSYNEQF
>TRBV11-2|.|TRBJ2-7
ASSLIRRVYEQY
>TRBV9|.|TRBJ2-5
ASTGRGAGETQY
>TRBV6-5|.|TRBJ1-1
ASSYPPRTGGTEAF
>TRBV4-2|.|TRBJ2-3
ASSPFPPREGGDTQY
>TRBV28|.|TRBJ2-5
ASRIGAEETQY
>TRBV30|.|TRBJ2-2
AWSVVRGELF
>TRBV6-6|.|TRBJ2-7
ASSNTDEQY
>TRBV5-6|.|TRBJ2-2
ASSPRQFTGELF
>TRBV5-8|.|TRBJ2-1
ASSLAGSIQHEQF
>TRBV6-4|many|TRBJ2-3
ASSETGGGATDTQY
>TRBV9|once|TRBJ1-1
ASSPVLAGTLSEAF
>TRBV27|.|TRBJ1-2
ASSYAGPSSGYT
>TRBV7-3|.|TRBJ2-1
ASSPLGGSYNEQF
>TRBV14|.|TRBJ1-4
ASSQGRQWVEKLF
>TRBV19|.|TRBJ2-7
ASSRSRGEQY
>TRBV6-5|.|TRBJ2-3
ASNLAGDSTDTQY
>TRBV15|.|TRBJ1-2
ATSRGQGAVNYGYT
>TRBV5-6|once|TRBJ2-5
ASSKGLAGPPETQY
>TRBV7-6|once|TRBJ1-2
ASSSGETGYGYGYT
>TRBV7-2|.|TRBJ1-2
ASVLQQSFLGYT
>TRBV28|.|TRBJ1-4
ASRIGGADEKLF
>TRBV5-1|.|TRBJ1-1
ASSPGTMNTEAF
>TRBV7-9|.|TRBJ2-3
ASSGEGASDTQY
>TRBV12-5|.|TRBJ2-7
ASGLGISGASYEQY
>TRBV9|.|TRBJ2-7
ASSVGVAPYEQY
>TRBV5-1|.|TRBJ2-7
ASSPTAGQISYEQY
>TRBV7-9|.|TRBJ2-2
ASSFLAGFVGELF
>TRBV7-6|.|TRBJ2-1
ASSQVTSGNNEQF
>TRBV4-2|.|TRBJ2-2
ASSPRTSGAGELF
>TRBV7-2|.|TRBJ2-7
ASSLGLGRGDYEQY